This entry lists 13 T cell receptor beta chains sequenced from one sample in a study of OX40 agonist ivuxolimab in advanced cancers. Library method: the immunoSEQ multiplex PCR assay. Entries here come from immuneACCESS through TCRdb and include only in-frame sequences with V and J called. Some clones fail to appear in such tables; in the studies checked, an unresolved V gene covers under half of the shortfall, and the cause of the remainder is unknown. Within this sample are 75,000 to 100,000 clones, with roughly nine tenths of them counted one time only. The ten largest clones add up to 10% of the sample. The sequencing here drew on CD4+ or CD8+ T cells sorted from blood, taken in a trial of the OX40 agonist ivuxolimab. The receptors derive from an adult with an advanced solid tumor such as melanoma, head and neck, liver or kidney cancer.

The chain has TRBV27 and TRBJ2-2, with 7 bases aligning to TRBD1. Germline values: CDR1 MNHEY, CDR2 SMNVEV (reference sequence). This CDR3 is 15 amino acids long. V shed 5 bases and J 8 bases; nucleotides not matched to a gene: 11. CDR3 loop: CASSPRQGRPGELFF. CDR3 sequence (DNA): TGTGCCAGCAGTCCAAGACAGGGAAGGCCGGGGGAGCTGTTTTTT.

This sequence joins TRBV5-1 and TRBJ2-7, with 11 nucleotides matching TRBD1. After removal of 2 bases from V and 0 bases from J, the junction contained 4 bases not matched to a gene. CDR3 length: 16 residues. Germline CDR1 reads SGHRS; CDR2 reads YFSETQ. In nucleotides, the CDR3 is TGCGCCAGCAGCTTTAGGACAGGGGGCAACTCCTACGAGCAGTACTTC. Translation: CASSFRTGGNSYEQYF.

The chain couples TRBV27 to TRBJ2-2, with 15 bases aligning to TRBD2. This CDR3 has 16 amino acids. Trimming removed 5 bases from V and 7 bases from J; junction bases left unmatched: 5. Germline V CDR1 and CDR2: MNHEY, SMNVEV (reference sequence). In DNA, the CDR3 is TGTGCCAGCAGTCCCCGGACTAGCGGGAGGGACGGGGAGCTGTTTTTT. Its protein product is CASSPRTSGRDGELFF.

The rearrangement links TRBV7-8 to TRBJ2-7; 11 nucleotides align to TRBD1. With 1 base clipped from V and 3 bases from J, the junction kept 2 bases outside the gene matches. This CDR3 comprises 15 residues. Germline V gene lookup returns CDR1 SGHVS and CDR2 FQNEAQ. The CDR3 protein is CASSLGGTGGYEQYF. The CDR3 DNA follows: TGTGCCAGCAGCTTAGGTGGGACAGGGGGCTACGAGCAGTACTTC.

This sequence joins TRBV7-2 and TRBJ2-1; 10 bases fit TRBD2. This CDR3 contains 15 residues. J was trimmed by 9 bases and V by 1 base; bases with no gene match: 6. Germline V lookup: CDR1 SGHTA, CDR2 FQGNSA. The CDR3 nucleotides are TGTGCCAGCAGCTTAGGGCTAGCGGGAGTAGTTGAGCAGTTCTTC. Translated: CASSLGLAGVVEQFF.

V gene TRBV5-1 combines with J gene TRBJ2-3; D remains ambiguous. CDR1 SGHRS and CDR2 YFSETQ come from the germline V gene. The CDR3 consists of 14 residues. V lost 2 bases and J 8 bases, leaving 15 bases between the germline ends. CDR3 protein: CASSFGGPPPTQYF. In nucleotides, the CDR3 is TGCGCCAGCAGCTTCGGCGGTCCGCCGCCTACGCAGTATTTT.

The CDR3 here is CASSWRGLGTEAFF. The CDR3 region has the DNA TGTGCCAGCAGCTGGAGGGGGCTCGGAACTGAAGCTTTCTTT. The V call is TRBV5-6, the J call TRBJ1-1; 7 bases are a match to TRBD1. The germline V gene has CDR1 SGHDT and CDR2 YYEEEE. J lost 5 bases, V lost 3 bases, and 7 bases had no gene match. The CDR3 has 14 amino acids.

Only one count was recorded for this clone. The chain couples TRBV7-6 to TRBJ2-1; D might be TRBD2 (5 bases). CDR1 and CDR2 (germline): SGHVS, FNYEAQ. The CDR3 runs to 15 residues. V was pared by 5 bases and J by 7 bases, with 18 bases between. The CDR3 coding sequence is TGTGCCAGCAGCCGCTTGAGCGGCCTCGGGAATGAGCAGTTCTTC. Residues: CASSRLSGLGNEQFF.

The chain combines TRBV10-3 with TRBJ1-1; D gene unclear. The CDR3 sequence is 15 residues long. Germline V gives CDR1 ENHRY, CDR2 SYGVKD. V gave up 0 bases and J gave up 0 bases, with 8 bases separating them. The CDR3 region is CAISESASLNTEAFF. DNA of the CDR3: TGTGCCATCAGTGAGTCGGCCAGCTTGAACACTGAAGCTTTCTTT.

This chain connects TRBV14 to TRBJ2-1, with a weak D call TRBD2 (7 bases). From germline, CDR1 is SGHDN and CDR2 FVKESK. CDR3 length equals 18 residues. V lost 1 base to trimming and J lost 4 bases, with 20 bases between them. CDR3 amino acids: CASSQVSNREGWYNEQFF. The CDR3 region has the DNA TGTGCCAGCAGCCAAGTATCCAACAGGGAGGGGTGGTACAATGAGCAGTTCTTC.

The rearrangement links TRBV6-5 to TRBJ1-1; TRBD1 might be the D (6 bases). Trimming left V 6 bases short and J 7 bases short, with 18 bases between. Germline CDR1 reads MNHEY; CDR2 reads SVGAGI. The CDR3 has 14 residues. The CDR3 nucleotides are TGTGCCAGCAGAGACCGCTTTTTCAGGGGTGAAGCTTTCTTT. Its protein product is CASRDRFFRGEAFF.

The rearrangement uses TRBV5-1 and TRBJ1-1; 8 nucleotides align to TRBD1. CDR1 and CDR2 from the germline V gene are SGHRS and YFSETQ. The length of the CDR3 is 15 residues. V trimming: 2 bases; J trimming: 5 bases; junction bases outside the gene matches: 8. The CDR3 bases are TGCGCCAGCAGCTTAGGACAGGGCGGTATAACTGAAGCTTTCTTT. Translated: CASSLGQGGITEAFF.

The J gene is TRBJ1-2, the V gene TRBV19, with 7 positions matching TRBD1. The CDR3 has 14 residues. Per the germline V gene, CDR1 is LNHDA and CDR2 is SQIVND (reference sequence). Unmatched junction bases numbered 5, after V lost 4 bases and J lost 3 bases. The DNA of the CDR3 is TGTGCCAGTAGTAATACAGGGGATCACTATGGCTACACCTTC. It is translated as CASSNTGDHYGYTF.